One and the same sample provided the 23 T cell receptor beta chains below, sequenced in a study of CD8 T cells in ankylosing spondylitis. TCRdb re-called the 5' RACE reads with MiXCR, one entry per CDR3 protein. Altogether fewer than 250,000 distinct CDR3 sequences are present, roughly a tenth being singletons, with the ten largest covering about 2.8%. Specimen: blood, either unsorted or a sorted T cell fraction (not recorded which). The receptors come from a male donor with ankylosing spondylitis or in good health (not recorded which).

Note on this clonotype: It may be a read error: a sequence one base away is much more abundant. The chain couples TRBV7-9 to TRBJ2-2, with D maybe TRBD1 (6 bases). This CDR3 has 14 residues. The V end lost 5 bases, the J end lost 0 bases, and 7 bases lay between the germline ends. Germline values: CDR1 SEHNR, CDR2 FQNEAQ (reference sequence). The CDR3 loop is CASSAGANTGELFF. The CDR3 nucleotides read TGTGCCAGCAGCGCAGGGGCGAACACCGGGGAGCTGTTTTTT.

The chain couples TRBV6-5 to TRBJ1-2; 7 nucleotides match TRBD1. This CDR3 is 15 amino acids long. CDR1 and CDR2 (germline): MNHEY, SVGAGI. The V gene end was trimmed by 2 bases and the J gene end by 0 bases; junction bases not matched to a gene: 3. This CDR3 reads CASSYEGTANYGYTF. For the CDR3, the DNA is TGTGCCAGCAGTTACGAGGGGACAGCTAACTATGGCTACACCTTC.

The chain has TRBV5-6 and TRBJ1-2; a weak D match, TRBD1 (5 bases). V shed 4 bases and J shed 3 bases, with 25 bases lying between them. This CDR3 is built from 18 residues. Germline assignment: CDR1 SGHDT and CDR2 YYEEEE. Written as DNA, the CDR3 is TGTGCCAGCAGCGGGGCCATTCGAGGTTCGCACCGCCACTATGGCTACACCTTC. Translation gives CASSGAIRGSHRHYGYTF.

This clonotype was recorded at least ten times. This CDR3 is CASSRQMDNEQFF. CDR3 nucleotides: TGCGCCAGCAGCCGCCAGATGGACAATGAGCAGTTCTTC. V and J are TRBV4-1 and TRBJ2-1; D uncertain. This CDR3 region has 13 residues. Between the trimmed V and J ends, which lost 4 bases and 5 bases, there was a span of 9 bases. CDR1 is MGHRA and CDR2 is YSYEKL in the germline V gene.

On this clonotype itself: This clone may be a read error of a much larger clone one base away. The V and J genes are TRBV28 and TRBJ1-2; D perhaps matches TRBD1 (6 bases). This CDR3 has 15 amino acids. Germline-derived CDR1 and CDR2 are MDHEN and SYDVKM. DNA for the CDR3: TGTACCAGCAGTTCCCCCGGGACAACGGATGGGGGCTACACCTTC. Translating it yields CTSSSPGTTDGGYTF.

This clonotype was found many times. The J gene is TRBJ1-4, the V gene TRBV3-1, with D possibly being TRBD1 (5 bases). Trimming took 2 bases from V and 8 from J, leaving 12 bases between them. This CDR3 is 14 amino acids long. Germline CDR1 and CDR2: LGHDT and YNNKEL (reference sequence). CDR3 amino acids: CASSQRGREEKLFF. The CDR3, as DNA: TGTGCCAGCAGCCAACGCGGCAGGGAAGAAAAACTGTTTTTT.

The chain is built from TRBV5-1 and TRBJ2-5; 7 bases fit TRBD2. J gave up 4 bases and V 0 bases, and 9 bases lay outside the gene matches. The CDR3 is 16 residues long. Germline CDR1 is SGHRS and CDR2 is YFSETQ. The CDR3 loop is CASSLVWRETIETQYF. Here the CDR3 DNA reads TGCGCCAGCAGCTTGGTTTGGCGGGAGACGATAGAGACCCAGTACTTC. Filled out from reference TRBV5-1 and TRBJ2-5, the complete variable domain reads KAGVTQTPRYLIKTRGQQVTLSCSPISGHRSVSWYQQTPGQGLQFLFEYFSETQRNKGNFPGRFSGRQFSNSRSEMNVSTLELGDSALYLCASSLVWRETIETQYFGPGTRLLVL.

This clonotype was seen at least ten times. The rearrangement links TRBV10-3 to TRBJ2-1; a weak D match, TRBD2 (5 bases). Germline lookup yields CDR1 ENHRY and CDR2 SYGVKD. V was shortened by 2 bases and J by 7 bases, with 12 bases between the two germline ends. This CDR3 is built from 14 residues. CDR3 sequence reads: CAISEGGWINEQFF. The CDR3, as DNA: TGTGCCATCAGTGAGGGAGGCTGGATAAATGAGCAGTTCTTC.

This clonotype was picked up a small number of times. This chain connects TRBV5-1 to TRBJ2-6; the D is unclear. The germline CDR1 and CDR2 sequences are SGHRS and YFSETQ. The V end was cut by 0 bases, the J end by 0 bases, with 7 bases between. The CDR3 sequence is 16 residues long. The CDR3: CASSLVTASGANVLTF. The CDR3 DNA follows: TGCGCCAGCAGCTTGGTAACAGCCTCTGGGGCCAACGTCCTGACTTTC.

This clonotype was detected many times. The rearrangement links TRBV3-1 to TRBJ2-7, with 13 bases aligning to TRBD2. The CDR3 is 15 amino acids. J lost 4 bases, V lost 7 bases, and 7 bases had no gene match. From germline, CDR1 is LGHDT and CDR2 YNNKEL (reference sequence). This CDR3 reads CASTRTSGSIYEQYF. The CDR3 coding sequence is TGTGCCAGCACTAGGACTAGCGGGAGTATTTACGAGCAGTACTTC.

At least ten counts were recorded for this clonotype. The chain employs TRBV7-9 and TRBJ2-3, with a tentative D call TRBD2 (6 bases). The V gene's germline CDR1 is SEHNR and CDR2 FQNEAQ (reference sequence). Between the trimmed V and J ends, which lost 8 bases and 2 bases, there was a span of 8 bases. This CDR3 spans 12 amino acids. In nucleotides, the CDR3 is TGTGCCAGCGGCGGGGACACAGATACGCAGTATTTT. Translation: CASGGDTDTQYF.

This clonotype has at least ten counts. The chain uses TRBV6-5 and TRBJ1-5; TRBD1 might be the D (5 bases). Germline V lookup: CDR1 MNHEY, CDR2 SVGAGI. The CDR3 contains 16 residues. V lost 0 bases and J lost 0, with 9 bases in between. The CDR3 region is CASSYSGALSNQPQHF. CDR3 nucleotide sequence: TGTGCCAGCAGTTACTCAGGGGCCCTTAGCAATCAGCCCCAGCATTTT.

This clonotype was observed many times. V usage is TRBV7-9 and J usage is TRBJ2-7; no firm D call. V was pared by 4 bases and J by 2 bases, with 15 bases between. The germline CDR1 and CDR2 sequences are SEHNR and FQNEAQ (reference sequence). The CDR3 totals 15 residues. This CDR3 is CASSSIARAPYEQYF. Written as DNA, the CDR3 is TGTGCCAGCAGCTCCATAGCCCGGGCGCCCTACGAGCAGTACTTC.

In its sample, this clonotype was seen many times. CDR3 DNA sequence: TGCAGCGTTGCGGGACAGGGGGTGAACACCGGGGAGCTGTTTTTT. Translation gives CSVAGQGVNTGELFF. This chain joins TRBV29-1 and TRBJ2-2, with TRBD1 identical over 11 bases. Germline values: CDR1 SQVTM, CDR2 ANQGSEA. The CDR3 contains 15 residues. With V trimmed by 4 bases and J by 1 base, 2 bases remained unmatched.

In its sample, this clonotype was seen many times. This chain uses TRBV6-5 with TRBJ2-2; D is ambiguous. The V gene's germline CDR1 is MNHEY and CDR2 SVGAGI. CDR3 size: 15 residues. V was shortened by 6 bases and J by 3 bases, with 14 bases between the two germline ends. The CDR3 coding sequence is TGTGCCAGCAGGTCAACCAGCAGCTACACCGGGGAGCTGTTTTTT. Protein sequence: CASRSTSSYTGELFF.

This clonotype was recorded many times. The J gene is TRBJ2-5, the V gene TRBV12-3 or TRBV12-4; perhaps TRBD2 as D (5 bases). Trimming shortened V by 2 bases and J by 3 bases, and 7 bases separated the two germline ends. The CDR3 has 13 residues. The CDR3 here is CASSLYGKETQYF. The CDR3, as DNA: TGTGCCAGCAGTTTATACGGGAAAGAGACCCAGTACTTC.

This clonotype appeared many times. V gene TRBV20-1 combines with J gene TRBJ1-5, with 9 bases that match TRBD1. V was pared by 7 bases and J by 2 bases, with 3 bases of the junction left unmatched. Germline V gene lookup returns CDR1 DFQATT and CDR2 SNEGSKA (reference sequence). The CDR3 loop spans 13 amino acids. This CDR3 is CSVWTGGNQPQHF. CDR3 nucleotides: TGCAGTGTTTGGACAGGGGGCAATCAGCCCCAGCATTTT.

This clonotype has more than one count but fewer than ten. J is TRBJ1-2 and V is TRBV25-1; D remains unclear. The V end lost 4 bases, the J end lost 0 bases, and 9 bases lay between the germline ends. Looked up from germline, CDR1 is MGHDK and CDR2 is SYGVNS. CDR3 length equals 14 residues. CDR3 amino acids: CASSGARANYGYTF. The CDR3 nucleotides read TGTGCCAGCAGTGGCGCGAGGGCTAACTATGGCTACACCTTC.

This clonotype appeared a few times. The V call is TRBV30, the J call TRBJ2-1, with D unresolved. This CDR3 has 12 amino acids. Trimming pared 2 bases from V and 10 bases from J, leaving 12 bases between. Germline CDR1 reads GTSNPN; CDR2 reads SVGIG (reference sequence). The CDR3 region is CAWSLLPGEQFF. In nucleotides, the CDR3 is TGTGCCTGGAGTCTGTTACCGGGCGAGCAGTTCTTC.

In its sample, this clonotype was seen many times. This chain links TRBV7-2 with TRBJ2-1; a weak D match, TRBD2 (5 bases). Trimming removed 0 bases from V and 0 bases from J, with 24 bases in between. This CDR3 region has 21 residues. Germline CDR1 and CDR2: SGHTA and FQGNSA. In DNA, the CDR3 is TGTGCCAGCAGCTTAGCGCATGGGAGAATCGAAGGCCCGAGCTCCTACAATGAGCAGTTCTTC. It specifies CASSLAHGRIEGPSSYNEQFF.

The chain has TRBV20-1 and TRBJ1-6; no clear D gene. With 6 bases removed from V and 7 bases from J, the gap between germline ends came to 13 bases. This CDR3 has 13 residues. CDR1 and CDR2 from the germline V gene are DFQATT and SNEGSKA (reference sequence). The CDR3 reads CSARGDTNSPLHF. The CDR3 nucleotides are TGCAGTGCCCGGGGTGATACCAATTCACCCCTCCACTTT.

This clonotype came up many times. The chain uses TRBV5-8 and TRBJ1-6; D is perhaps TRBD1 (5 bases). V dropped 0 bases and J dropped 9 bases, with 16 bases sitting between them. The CDR3 is 16 residues long. The V gene's germline CDR1 is SGHTS and CDR2 YDEGEE. CDR3 residues: CASSLVRGLGGSPLHF. CDR3 nucleotide sequence: TGTGCCAGCAGCTTGGTGAGGGGTCTTGGCGGTTCACCCCTCCACTTT.

This sequence joins TRBV7-9 and TRBJ2-4; possible D gene TRBD2, 6 bases. Trimming cost V 6 bases and J 8 bases, with 17 bases left between them. This CDR3 has 14 residues. Germline CDR1 SEHNR, CDR2 FQNEAQ (reference sequence). The CDR3 DNA sequence: TGTGCCAGCAGACTTATGGGGGGTGGAGACATTCAGTACTTC. This sequence encodes CASRLMGGGDIQYF.